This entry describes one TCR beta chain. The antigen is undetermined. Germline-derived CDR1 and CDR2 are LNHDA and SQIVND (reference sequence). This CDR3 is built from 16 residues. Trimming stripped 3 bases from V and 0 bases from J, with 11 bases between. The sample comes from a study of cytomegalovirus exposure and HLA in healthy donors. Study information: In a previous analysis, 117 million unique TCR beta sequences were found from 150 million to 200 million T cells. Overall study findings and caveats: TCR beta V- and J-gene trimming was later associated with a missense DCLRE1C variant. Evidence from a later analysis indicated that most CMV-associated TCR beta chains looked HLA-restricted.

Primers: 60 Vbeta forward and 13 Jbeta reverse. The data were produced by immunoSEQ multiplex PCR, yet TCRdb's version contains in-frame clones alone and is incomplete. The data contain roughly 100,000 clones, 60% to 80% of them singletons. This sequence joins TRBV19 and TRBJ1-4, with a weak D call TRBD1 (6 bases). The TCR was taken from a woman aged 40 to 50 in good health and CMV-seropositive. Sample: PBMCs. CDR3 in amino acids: CASSIPGDATNEKLFF. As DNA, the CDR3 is TGTGCCAGTAGTATCCCAGGGGATGCAACTAATGAAAAACTGTTTTTT.